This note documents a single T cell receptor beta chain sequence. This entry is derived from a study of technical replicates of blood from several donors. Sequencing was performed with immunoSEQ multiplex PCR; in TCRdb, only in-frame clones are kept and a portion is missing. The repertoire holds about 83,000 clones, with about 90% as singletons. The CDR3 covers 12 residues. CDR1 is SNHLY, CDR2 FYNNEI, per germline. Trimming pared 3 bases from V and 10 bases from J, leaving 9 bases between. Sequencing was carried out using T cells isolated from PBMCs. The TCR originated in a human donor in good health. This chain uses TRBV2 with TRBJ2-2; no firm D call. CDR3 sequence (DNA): TGTGCCAGCAGTGAGGTTCTAGTGGAGCTGTTTTTT. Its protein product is CASSEVLVELFF. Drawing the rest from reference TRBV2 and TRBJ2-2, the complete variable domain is EPEVTQTPSHQVTQMGQEVILRCVPISNHLYFYWYRQILGQKVEFLVSFYNNEISEKSEIFDDQFSVERPDGSNFTLKIRSTKLEDSAMYFCASSEVLVELFFGEGSRLTVL.